What follows are 9 T cell receptor beta chains derived from one specimen sequenced in a study of shared clonotypes between healthy human individuals. Data came from immunoSEQ multiplex PCR; TCRdb stores just in-frame clones and leaves some out. The sample comprises roughly 500,000 clones, about four fifths of which are singletons, and over 10% rests with the top ten. The specimen was PBMCs. Receptor source: a woman in her 40s in good health. Some clones in this sample may be carry-over from other donors' samples.

The J gene is TRBJ2-6, the V gene TRBV15; D not resolved. Germline loops: CDR1 LNHNV, CDR2 YYDKDF (reference sequence). V lost 0 bases and J lost 1, with 10 bases in between. The CDR3 runs 17 residues. The CDR3 spells CATSRDPFQSGANVLTF. The CDR3 DNA follows: TGTGCCACCAGCAGAGATCCATTCCAGTCTGGGGCCAACGTCCTGACTTTC.

In its sample, this clone was seen once. The chain is built from TRBV28 and TRBJ1-1, with D maybe TRBD1 (6 bases). The CDR3 has 14 residues. With 6 bases removed from V and 3 bases from J, the gap between germline ends came to 14 bases. The germline V gene encodes CDR1 MDHEN and CDR2 SYDVKM. CDR3 sequence: CASSPEDRYTEAFF. For the CDR3, the DNA is TGTGCCAGCAGCCCAGAAGACAGGTACACTGAAGCTTTCTTT.

The V call is TRBV28, the J call TRBJ2-1; D is unresolved. CDR3 length: 16 residues. The V end lost 7 bases, the J end lost 0 bases, and 16 bases lay between the germline ends. Germline CDR1 reads MDHEN; CDR2 reads SYDVKM. The CDR3 DNA reads TGTGCCAGCACCCTCCCGGGCGCGAGCTCCTACAATGAGCAGTTCTTC. Its translation is CASTLPGASSYNEQFF. The variable domain in full, completed from reference TRBV28 and TRBJ2-1, reads DVKVTQSSRYLVKRTGEKVFLECVQDMDHENMFWYRQDPGLGLRLIYFSYDVKMKEKGDIPEGYSVSREKKERFSLILESASTNQTSMYLCASTLPGASSYNEQFFGPGTRLTVL.

The chain combines TRBV5-1 with TRBJ2-2; 10 bases are shared with TRBD2. V dropped 4 bases and J dropped 5; count of bases not matched to a gene: 2. CDR3 length: 14 residues. Germline V gene lookup returns CDR1 SGHRS and CDR2 YFSETQ. The CDR3 DNA reads TGCGCCAGCAGCGGACTAGCGGTGACCGGGGAGCTGTTTTTT. It is translated as CASSGLAVTGELFF.

The V and J genes are TRBV5-1 and TRBJ2-1, with 7 bases matching TRBD2. CDR3 length: 15 residues. J gave up 8 bases and V 3 bases, and 11 bases lay outside the gene matches. Germline loops: CDR1 SGHRS, CDR2 YFSETQ. The CDR3, as DNA: TGCGCCAGCAGCTGGACTAGATCTACCGAGGATGAGCAGTTCTTC. This codes for CASSWTRSTEDEQFF.

The chain carries TRBV6-4 and TRBJ2-3; 8 bases map to TRBD2. The V gene's germline CDR1 is MRHNA and CDR2 SNTAGT. V lost 5 bases, J lost 1 base, and 5 bases stayed unmatched. This CDR3 region has 15 residues. CDR3 residues: CASSPRAGGTDTQYF. CDR3 coding DNA: TGTGCCAGCAGTCCAAGAGCGGGAGGCACAGATACGCAGTATTTT.

This chain uses TRBV6-4 with TRBJ2-1; 10 bases align to TRBD2. From germline, CDR1 is MRHNA and CDR2 SNTAGT. Trimming cost V 10 bases and J 8 bases; bases outside gene matches: 14. This CDR3 has 15 amino acids. The CDR3 nucleotides are TGTGCCACTTCCGTCCTGGCTAGCGGGAGTCATGAGCAGTTCTTC. Translated: CATSVLASGSHEQFF.

The chain joins TRBV18 to TRBJ2-2, with 8 nucleotides matching TRBD1. This CDR3 has 16 amino acids. After removal of 3 bases from V and 4 bases from J, the junction contained 7 bases not matched to a gene. Germline V lookup: CDR1 KGHSH, CDR2 LQKENI. The CDR3 DNA sequence: TGTGCCAGCTCACCGAGTACACAGGGGGGCACCGGGGAGCTGTTTTTT. It yields the protein CASSPSTQGGTGELFF.

This chain links TRBV5-4 with TRBJ1-1; tentatively, D is TRBD1 (6 bases). The germline V and J ends were trimmed by 3 bases and 1 base, with 10 bases remaining between them. Per the germline V gene, CDR1 is SGHNT and CDR2 is YYREEE (reference sequence). CDR3 length: 14 residues. Written as DNA, the CDR3 is TGTGCCAGCAGCTACCCGGACAGGAACACTGAAGCTTTCTTT. The encoded protein is CASSYPDRNTEAFF.